What follows are 30 T cell receptor beta chains derived from one specimen sequenced in a study of blood T cells in healthy people across ages. A second PCR of 7 to 11 cycles used a sample-barcoded 5' primer and a J-beta primer mix. Each CDR3 protein is one row after TCRdb ran MiXCR on the 5' RACE reads. The profile shows about 1.1 million distinct CDR3 sequences, under 40% of them singletons. The specimen was blood. The receptors shown here come from a man aged 18-30 years in good health.

The V and J genes are TRBV20-1 and TRBJ2-3, with 9 bases matching TRBD1. Germline CDR1 reads DFQATT; CDR2 reads SNEGSKA (reference sequence). This CDR3 comprises 16 residues. Trimming took 7 bases from V and 0 from J; bases not matched to a gene: 11. The CDR3: CSVPGQGYSSTDTQYF. CDR3 coding DNA: TGCAGTGTTCCGGGACAGGGTTATTCTAGCACAGATACGCAGTATTTT.

This clonotype came up a few times. This chain links TRBV2 with TRBJ1-1, with 7 positions matching TRBD1. The germline V gene encodes CDR1 SNHLY and CDR2 FYNNEI. J gave up 11 bases and V 5 bases, and 5 bases lay outside the gene matches. The CDR3 covers 11 residues. Here the CDR3 DNA reads TGTGCCAGCAGTTTCGACAGGGCTGCTTTCTTT. Amino acids: CASSFDRAAFF.

In its sample, this clonotype was seen many times. The V gene is TRBV29-1, the J gene TRBJ2-1, with D possibly TRBD1 on 5 matching bases. Trimming cost V 7 bases and J 7 bases, with 17 bases left between them. The CDR3 runs to 13 residues. Germline V gives CDR1 SQVTM, CDR2 ANQGSEA. Here the CDR3 DNA reads TGCAGCGCCCCTAGAGTGGCAGGGAATGAGCAGTTCTTC. Amino acid sequence: CSAPRVAGNEQFF.

The V and J genes are TRBV4-2 and TRBJ2-1, with D unresolved. CDR1 and CDR2 (germline): LGHNA, YNFKEQ. V was pared by 0 bases and J by 13 bases, with 10 bases between. CDR3 length: 12 amino acids. CDR3 residues: CASSQDSGRQFF. In nucleotides, the CDR3 is TGTGCCAGCAGCCAAGATTCGGGTCGCCAGTTCTTC.

This chain connects TRBV28 to TRBJ1-3; no reliable D call. The CDR3 has 15 residues. Trimming stripped 5 bases from V and 4 bases from J, with 15 bases between. Germline loops: CDR1 MDHEN, CDR2 SYDVKM. This chain's CDR3 is CASSGSSLGGNTIYF. The CDR3 DNA is TGTGCCAGCAGTGGATCTTCCCTAGGAGGAAACACCATATATTTT. Together with reference TRBV28 and TRBJ1-3, the CDR3 gives the full variable domain: DVKVTQSSRYLVKRTGEKVFLECVQDMDHENMFWYRQDPGLGLRLIYFSYDVKMKEKGDIPEGYSVSREKKERFSLILESASTNQTSMYLCASSGSSLGGNTIYFGEGSWLTVV.

The V and J genes are TRBV20-1 and TRBJ2-5; a possible D gene is TRBD1 (6 bases). The V gene's germline CDR1 is DFQATT and CDR2 SNEGSKA (reference sequence). The CDR3 is 17 residues long. V lost 3 bases to trimming and J lost 4 bases, with 24 bases between them. The CDR3 is CSARNPPAGDGLETQYF. The CDR3 DNA reads TGCAGTGCTAGGAATCCGCCTGCAGGGGACGGGTTAGAGACCCAGTACTTC.

This clonotype was recorded only once. The chain carries TRBV4-3 and TRBJ1-2, with a possible D match to TRBD1 (6 bases). The CDR3 extends over 14 amino acids. Germline V gene lookup returns CDR1 LGHNA and CDR2 YSLEER. Trimming took off 0 bases at V and 6 bases at J, with 11 bases between the two ends. Written as DNA, the CDR3 is TGCGCCAGCAGCCAAGACAGCAGGGACAATGGCTACACCTTC. It is translated as CASSQDSRDNGYTF.

CDR3 protein: CASSHDPIPGVRAFF. DNA of the CDR3: TGTGCCAGCAGCCACGACCCGATCCCGGGAGTAAGAGCTTTCTTT. The rearrangement uses TRBV7-2 and TRBJ1-1; D is undetermined. Trimming shortened V by 5 bases and J by 10 bases, and 23 bases separated the two germline ends. This CDR3 contains 15 residues. Germline V gene sequence: CDR1 SGHTA, CDR2 FQGNSA.

This clonotype appeared a few times. This chain links TRBV10-3 with TRBJ1-6; D may be TRBD1 (5 bases). Trimming removed 3 bases from V and 8 bases from J, with 11 bases in between. Germline V gene lookup returns CDR1 ENHRY and CDR2 SYGVKD. The CDR3 sequence is 14 residues long. For the CDR3, the DNA is TGTGCCATCAGTGAACAGAGGGGAGATTCACCCCTCCACTTT. Translation: CAISEQRGDSPLHF.

This clonotype was found a few times. The chain employs TRBV11-2 and TRBJ2-5; D is undetermined. Germline CDR1 reads SGHAT; CDR2 reads FQNNGV. The CDR3 is 14 amino acids. Trimming removed 3 bases from V and 2 bases from J, with 10 bases in between. CDR3 in DNA: TGTGCCAGCAGCTTGGGCAGCTCACAAGAGACCCAGTACTTC. Translated: CASSLGSSQETQYF.

The chain recombines TRBV12-5 with TRBJ1-1; possibly TRBD1 for D (5 bases). The CDR3 contains 17 residues. CDR1 LGHNT and CDR2 FRNRAP come from the germline V gene. V lost 5 bases to trimming and J lost 0 bases, with 19 bases between them. CDR3 amino acids: CASGTHRKTELNTEAFF. The CDR3 nucleotides are TGTGCTAGTGGTACCCATCGTAAGACAGAGTTGAACACTGAAGCTTTCTTT.

There are a few counts of this clonotype. CDR3 sequence: CASSQLFSSTDTQYF. As DNA, the CDR3 is TGTGCCAGCAGCCAACTTTTTAGTAGCACAGATACGCAGTATTTT. The chain links TRBV3-1 to TRBJ2-3; no reliable D call. This CDR3 is built from 15 residues. The germline V gene encodes CDR1 LGHDT and CDR2 YNNKEL (reference sequence). V lost 2 bases and J lost 0, with 9 bases in between.

This clonotype was detected only a few times. The genes are TRBV7-2 and TRBJ1-6; D remains unclear. V dropped 2 bases and J dropped 8 bases, with 13 bases sitting between them. Germline V CDR1 and CDR2: SGHTA, FQGNSA. The CDR3 has 15 residues. The CDR3 DNA sequence: TGTGCCAGCAGCTTATTCCAGGTCGGGGATTCACCCCTCCACTTT. Its translation: CASSLFQVGDSPLHF.

This clonotype came up many times. The chain links TRBV6-4 to TRBJ2-3; TRBD2 matches at 8 bases. This CDR3 comprises 14 residues. V dropped 3 bases and J dropped 1; count of bases not matched to a gene: 0. The germline V gene has CDR1 MRHNA and CDR2 SNTAGT. CDR3 region: CASSERGGTDTQYF. The CDR3 nucleotides read TGTGCCAGCAGTGAGCGGGGGGGCACAGATACGCAGTATTTT.

CDR3 region: CASSFLGMNTEAFF. The CDR3 region has the DNA TGTGCCAGCAGCTTTCTCGGGATGAACACTGAAGCTTTCTTT. This chain connects TRBV7-3 to TRBJ1-1; D unresolved. V was clipped by 3 bases and J by 0 bases, with 8 bases between them. The CDR3 covers 14 residues. Germline V gives CDR1 SGHTA, CDR2 FQGTGA.

This chain joins TRBV7-2 and TRBJ1-5, with unresolved D. The germline V and J ends were trimmed by 5 bases and 0 bases, with 8 bases remaining between them. CDR1 is SGHTA, CDR2 FQGNSA, per germline. This CDR3 is 14 amino acids long. DNA for the CDR3: TGTGCCAGCAGCCAGACCTCTAGCAATCAGCCCCAGCATTTT. It is translated as CASSQTSSNQPQHF.

The rearrangement joins TRBV2 to TRBJ2-1; TRBD1 matches 10 bases. Germline assignment: CDR1 SNHLY and CDR2 FYNNEI. V lost 4 bases to trimming and J lost 3 bases; unmatched junction nucleotides: 3. CDR3 length: 15 residues. The CDR3 DNA follows: TGTGCCAGCAGTGCCGGGACAGGGGACTACAATGAGCAGTTCTTC. It yields the protein CASSAGTGDYNEQFF.

The genes are TRBV7-9 and TRBJ2-1; 10 bases are a match to TRBD1. Germline CDR1 is SEHNR and CDR2 is FQNEAQ (reference sequence). With V trimmed by 5 bases and J by 8 bases, 9 bases remained unmatched. CDR3 length: 15 residues. The CDR3 coding sequence is TGTGCCAGCAGCCAATTTACCGGGACAGGGGATGAGCAGTTCTTC. The encoded protein is CASSQFTGTGDEQFF.

This clonotype was seen only a few times. The chain couples TRBV20-1 to TRBJ1-2; tentatively, D is TRBD1 (5 bases). Germline V CDR1 and CDR2: DFQATT, SNEGSKA (reference sequence). Trimming pared 2 bases from V and 4 bases from J, leaving 14 bases between. The CDR3 is 14 residues long. CDR3: CSARFGASSYGYTF. In DNA form, the CDR3 reads TGCAGTGCTAGATTCGGGGCCTCTAGCTATGGCTACACCTTC.

The rearrangement joins TRBV6-2 or TRBV6-3 to TRBJ1-1; D uncertain. CDR1 and CDR2 (germline): MNHEY, SVGEGT. The CDR3 totals 13 residues. Trimming removed 6 bases from V and 1 base from J, with 9 bases in between. CDR3 residues: CASRTWENTEAFF. The CDR3 nucleotides read TGTGCCAGCAGGACGTGGGAGAACACTGAAGCTTTCTTT.

About this clonotype: A much more abundant neighbour one base away suggests this may be a read error. This chain joins TRBV5-1 and TRBJ2-1; D gene unclear. V lost 5 bases to trimming and J lost 9 bases, with 15 bases between them. Germline-derived CDR1 and CDR2 are SGHRS and YFSETQ. The CDR3 spans 13 residues. CDR3 sequence reads: CASRMGGVTEQFF. Here the CDR3 DNA reads TGCGCCAGCAGAATGGGTGGGGTTACTGAGCAGTTCTTC.

This clonotype was observed a few times. The genes are TRBV2 and TRBJ1-5; D not resolved. Trimming took 8 bases from V and 0 from J, leaving 11 bases between them. The CDR3 is 14 amino acids. Germline CDR1 and CDR2: SNHLY and FYNNEI. The CDR3 is CASRQSYSNQPQHF. CDR3 nucleotides: TGTGCCAGCCGTCAGTCGTATAGCAATCAGCCCCAGCATTTT. The entire variable domain, with the rest obtained from reference TRBV2 and TRBJ1-5, is as follows: EPEVTQTPSHQVTQMGQEVILRCVPISNHLYFYWYRQILGQKVEFLVSFYNNEISEKSEIFDDQFSVERPDGSNFTLKIRSTKLEDSAMYFCASRQSYSNQPQHFGDGTRLSIL.

This clonotype was found once. In DNA form, the CDR3 reads TGCGCCAGCAGCCAACCACCAGGGGCCTCTGGAAACACCATATATTTT. Its protein is CASSQPPGASGNTIYF. The V and J genes are TRBV4-3 and TRBJ1-3; a weak D match, TRBD1 (6 bases). The CDR3 covers 16 residues. Germline V gives CDR1 LGHNA, CDR2 YSLEER. Trimming left V 2 bases short and J 0 bases short, with 11 bases between.

J is TRBJ1-2 and V is TRBV4-3, with D tentatively TRBD1 (5 bases). Trimming left V 3 bases short and J 1 base short, with 15 bases between. CDR1 LGHNA and CDR2 YSLEER come from the germline V gene. CDR3 length: 16 residues. CDR3 bases: TGCGCCAGCAGCCACGGCGACAGCGAAATTAACTATGGCTACACCTTC. As protein: CASSHGDSEINYGYTF.

J is TRBJ1-2 and V is TRBV6-5, with D possibly TRBD1 on 6 matching bases. Germline CDR1 and CDR2: MNHEY and SVGAGI. V lost 0 bases and J lost 8, with 16 bases in between. The CDR3 totals 15 residues. CDR3 amino acids: CASSYSGGRGRGYTF. The CDR3 bases are TGTGCCAGCAGTTACTCAGGGGGAAGAGGTAGAGGCTACACCTTC.

The V and J genes are TRBV12-3 or TRBV12-4 and TRBJ2-7; D call uncertain. Deletions cut 7 bases from V and 7 bases from J, with 17 bases between. The CDR3 sequence is 13 residues long. The CDR3 here is CASTSQFDNEQYF. CDR3 DNA: TGTGCCAGCACCAGCCAATTTGACAATGAGCAGTACTTC.

This clonotype has only a few counts. The CDR3 region is CASRDPGQGFEGYTF. CDR3 coding DNA: TGTGCCAGCAGAGATCCGGGACAGGGGTTTGAAGGCTACACCTTC. The chain joins TRBV6-5 to TRBJ1-2; 10 bases line up with TRBD1. The V gene end was trimmed by 6 bases and the J gene end by 8 bases; junction bases not matched to a gene: 12. The CDR3 contains 15 residues. Per the germline V gene, CDR1 is MNHEY and CDR2 is SVGAGI.

V and J are TRBV19 and TRBJ1-2; D perhaps matches TRBD1 (5 bases). Germline V CDR1 and CDR2: LNHDA, SQIVND (reference sequence). This CDR3 region has 16 residues. Trimming pared 3 bases from V and 1 base from J, leaving 15 bases between. DNA of the CDR3: TGTGCCAGTAGTATCGGGCCCCCGGGACTTAACTATGGCTACACCTTC. This sequence encodes CASSIGPPGLNYGYTF.

This clonotype was recorded a few times. This chain joins TRBV20-1 and TRBJ2-7, with TRBD2 matching over 8 bases. Trimming cost V 2 bases and J 3 bases; bases outside gene matches: 6. The CDR3 covers 14 residues. CDR1 and CDR2 (germline): DFQATT, SNEGSKA (reference sequence). The CDR3 loop is CSARQPGLDYEQYF. The CDR3 DNA sequence: TGCAGTGCTAGACAACCGGGACTAGACTACGAGCAGTACTTC.

A note on this clonotype: This may come from a read error, since a much larger clone is one base off. The chain couples TRBV5-6 to TRBJ2-1; D is possibly TRBD2 (5 bases). This CDR3 has 12 residues. Between the trimmed V and J ends, which lost 2 bases and 5 bases, there was a span of 5 bases. Germline-derived CDR1 and CDR2 are SGHDT and YYEEEE. The CDR3 DNA reads TGTGCCAGCAGCTTCGGGGACAATGAGCAGTTCTTC. It specifies CASSFGDNEQFF.